These 14 T cell receptor beta chains were all obtained from the same sample, sequenced in a study of cytomegalovirus exposure and HLA in healthy donors. PCR involved 60 Vbeta and 13 Jbeta primers. TCRdb's table, derived via immunoSEQ multiplex PCR, lists solely in-frame clones and lacks some. The sample lists roughly 200,000 clones, around three quarters seen once, with 1.5% to 2% in the top ten. Sequences were obtained from PBMCs. Receptors originate from a woman aged 30 to 39 in good health and CMV-seronegative.

V gene TRBV7-2 combines with J gene TRBJ1-1; perhaps TRBD1 as D (5 bases). Trimming left V 2 bases short and J 5 bases short, with 12 bases between. In germline, CDR1 is SGHTA, CDR2 FQGNSA. The CDR3 is made up of 14 amino acids. The DNA of the CDR3 is TGTGCCAGCAGCTTACAGGGTGGAGTAACTGAAGCTTTCTTT. Its translation is CASSLQGGVTEAFF.

The chain couples TRBV6-1 to TRBJ1-3, with D hard to call. The V and J ends lost 6 bases and 6 bases respectively, with 15 bases between them. Germline V CDR1 and CDR2: MNHNS, SASEGT. This CDR3 region has 14 residues. The CDR3 DNA reads as TGTGCCAGCAGGGGCCAGCTCATGATAAACACCATATATTTT. Its translation is CASRGQLMINTIYF.

The rearrangement joins TRBV11-2 to TRBJ2-7; D perhaps matches TRBD2 (5 bases). V lost 4 bases to trimming and J lost 6 bases, with 7 bases between them. The germline V gene encodes CDR1 SGHAT and CDR2 FQNNGV. The CDR3 loop spans 11 amino acids. The CDR3 bases are TGTGCCAGCAGCTCGGGGTTCGAGCAGTACTTC. It specifies CASSSGFEQYF.

CDR3 nucleotides: TGTGCCAGCAGCCAAGACAGGGTACGTGGCTACACCTTC. Amino acids: CASSQDRVRGYTF. The chain couples TRBV4-2 to TRBJ1-2; D is perhaps TRBD1 (5 bases). Germline CDR1 LGHNA, CDR2 YNFKEQ. There are 13 residues in the CDR3. Deletions cut 0 bases from V and 7 bases from J, with 9 bases between.

V gene TRBV14 combines with J gene TRBJ2-6, with TRBD1 identical over 9 bases. This CDR3 has 18 amino acids. Germline CDR1 reads SGHDN; CDR2 reads FVKESK. V was pared by 3 bases and J by 4 bases, with 10 bases of the junction left unmatched. The CDR3 nucleotides read TGTGCCAGCAGCCAGGACAGGGGTTGGCATTCCGGGGCCAACGTCCTGACTTTC. Residues: CASSQDRGWHSGANVLTF.

CDR3 protein: CASQKKDRRSYNEQFF. CDR3 sequence (DNA): TGTGCCAGCCAAAAGAAAGACAGACGGTCCTACAATGAGCAGTTCTTC. V and J are TRBV5-6 and TRBJ2-1, with D tentatively TRBD1 (5 bases). Trimming took 7 bases from V and 1 from J, leaving 18 bases between them. This CDR3 contains 16 residues. The germline V gene has CDR1 SGHDT and CDR2 YYEEEE. The entire variable domain, with the rest obtained from reference TRBV5-6 and TRBJ2-1, is as follows: DAGVTQSPTHLIKTRGQQVTLRCSPKSGHDTVSWYQQALGQGPQFIFQYYEEEERQRGNFPDRFSGHQFPNYSSELNVNALLLGDSALYLCASQKKDRRSYNEQFFGPGTRLTVL.

The V gene is TRBV2, the J gene TRBJ1-2, with D hard to call. V was shortened by 7 bases and J by 8 bases, with 17 bases between the two germline ends. This CDR3 is built from 13 residues. Per the germline V gene, CDR1 is SNHLY and CDR2 is FYNNEI. The CDR3, as DNA: TGTGCCAGCATCGTGGCCCCCCACGCAGGCTACACCTTC. This gives the protein CASIVAPHAGYTF.

J is TRBJ1-2 and V is TRBV4-1, with a tentative D call TRBD1 (6 bases). The CDR3 runs 17 residues. The V end lost 4 bases, the J end lost 1 base, and 19 bases lay between the germline ends. The germline gives CDR1 MGHRA, CDR2 YSYEKL. CDR3 coding DNA: TGCGCCAGCAGCCCCGATGCTCAGGACAGTTTTAACTATGGCTACACCTTC. The encoded protein is CASSPDAQDSFNYGYTF.

This rearrangement joins TRBV30 to TRBJ1-2; D ambiguous. This CDR3 has 12 residues. V dropped 2 bases and J dropped 6 bases, with 10 bases sitting between them. Germline CDR1 GTSNPN, CDR2 SVGIG (reference sequence). CDR3 protein: CAWSLQANGYTF. The DNA of the CDR3 is TGTGCCTGGAGTCTCCAGGCAAATGGCTACACCTTC.

V gene TRBV5-1 combines with J gene TRBJ2-3, with 8 nucleotides matching TRBD1. With V trimmed by 3 bases and J by 5 bases, 8 bases remained unmatched. CDR3 length: 15 residues. Germline CDR1 reads SGHRS; CDR2 reads YFSETQ. In DNA, the CDR3 is TGCGCCAGCAGCTCCCGGCAGGGGGCTGTAGATACGCAGTATTTT. Amino acids: CASSSRQGAVDTQYF.

This chain uses TRBV4-3 with TRBJ2-5; TRBD2 matches 7 bases. From germline, CDR1 is LGHNA and CDR2 YSLEER. With V trimmed by 3 bases and J by 3 bases, 10 bases remained unmatched. The CDR3 is 16 residues long. The CDR3 here is CASSHTTGTTKETQYF. In nucleotides, the CDR3 is TGCGCCAGCAGCCATACTACCGGGACTACTAAAGAGACCCAGTACTTC.

This chain uses TRBV5-6 with TRBJ2-7, with 7 bases identical to TRBD2. Looked up from germline, CDR1 is SGHDT and CDR2 is YYEEEE. After removal of 3 bases from V and 2 bases from J, the junction contained 2 bases not matched to a gene. CDR3 length: 13 amino acids. The CDR3 reads CASSYGTTYEQYF. CDR3 nucleotide sequence: TGTGCCAGCAGCTACGGGACTACCTACGAGCAGTACTTC.

The gene calls are TRBV29-1 and TRBJ2-1; 7 bases match TRBD2. After removal of 6 bases from V and 6 bases from J, the junction contained 8 bases not matched to a gene. The CDR3 consists of 13 residues. Germline V gene lookup returns CDR1 SQVTM and CDR2 ANQGSEA. The CDR3, as DNA: TGCAGCGTCCCTAGCGGTCACGGCAATGAGCAGTTCTTC. Protein sequence: CSVPSGHGNEQFF.

A word on this clone: Mismatch with germline at one junction end may stem from a read error. V and J are TRBV6-1 and TRBJ1-1, with 8 bases lining up with TRBD1. Germline V lookup: CDR1 MNHNS, CDR2 SASEGT. This CDR3 comprises 9 residues. The DNA for the CDR3 is TGTGCCAGCAGGGGACAGGCGGCGTTT. As protein: CASRGQAAF.